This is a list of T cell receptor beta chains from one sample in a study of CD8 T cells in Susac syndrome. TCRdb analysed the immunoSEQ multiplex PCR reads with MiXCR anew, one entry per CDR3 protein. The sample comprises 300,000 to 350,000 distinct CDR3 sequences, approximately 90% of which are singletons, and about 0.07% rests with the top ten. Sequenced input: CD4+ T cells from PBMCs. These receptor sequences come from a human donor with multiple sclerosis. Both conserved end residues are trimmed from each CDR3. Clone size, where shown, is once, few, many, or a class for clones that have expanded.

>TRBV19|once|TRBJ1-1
ARLAGTTEAF
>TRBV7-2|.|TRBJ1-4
ASSLVASTGEKLF
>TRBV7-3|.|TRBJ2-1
ASQTSGRQSEQF
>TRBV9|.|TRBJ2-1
ASSEGVQRGDEQF
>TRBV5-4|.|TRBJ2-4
ASSPSAGNKAKNIQY
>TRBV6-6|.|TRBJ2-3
ASSTWDTQY
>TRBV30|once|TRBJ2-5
AWSKTGFGTQY
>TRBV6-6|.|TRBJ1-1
ASRLGQLDTEAF
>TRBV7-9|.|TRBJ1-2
ASSLTPRHGYT
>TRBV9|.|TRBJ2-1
ASRPGLAYNEQF
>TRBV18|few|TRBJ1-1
ASSPLQGRNTEAF
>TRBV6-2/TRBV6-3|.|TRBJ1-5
ASSPGEAQPQH
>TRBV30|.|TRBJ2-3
AWIAGDTQY
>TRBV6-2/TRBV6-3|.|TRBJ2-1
ASPTRRGESEQF
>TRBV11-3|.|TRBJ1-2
ASSSDVGHLGVGGGYT
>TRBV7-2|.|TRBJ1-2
ASSLGQGKVYT
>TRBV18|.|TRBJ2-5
ASSPNGGGTQY
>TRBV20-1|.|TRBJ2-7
SAYDTTSYEQY
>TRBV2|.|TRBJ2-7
ASRGTGTAYEQY
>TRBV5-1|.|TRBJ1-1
ASSLGRDPNTEAF
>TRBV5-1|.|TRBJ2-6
ASSSTGWDSGANVLT
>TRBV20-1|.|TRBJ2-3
SARDRGLAGGTDTQY
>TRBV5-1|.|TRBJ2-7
ASSWGKGGNEQY
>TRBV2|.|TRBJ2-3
ASSVGLAGSADTQY
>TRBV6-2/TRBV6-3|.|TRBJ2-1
ASSLLGRTGGNEQF
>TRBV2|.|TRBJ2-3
ASSAWRGQGAVTQY
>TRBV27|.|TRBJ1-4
ASSLSGVTNEKLF
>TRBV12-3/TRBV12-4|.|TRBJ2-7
ASSLRRGRGAQY
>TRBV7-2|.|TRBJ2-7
ASSWSGYEQY
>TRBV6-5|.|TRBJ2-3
ASSYTGGLTDTQY
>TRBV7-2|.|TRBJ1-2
ASSPQLTPNYGYT